Shown below are 7 T cell receptor beta chains from a single sample sequenced in a study of vaccination effects on CD4 cells after COVID-19. Within the ViraFEST assay, antigen-specific CD4+ T cells underwent expansion with viral peptide pools prior to sequencing. Once cultured for 10 to 11 days, the cells underwent separation to obtain CD4+ T cells. Sequencing was performed with immunoSEQ multiplex PCR; in TCRdb, only in-frame clones are kept and a portion is missing. The sample holds 50,000 to 65,000 clones, roughly 81% seen once. For these receptors, no antigen is known. The sequencing here drew on CD4+ T cells from PBMCs cultured with HCoV-229E spike peptides, taken before COVID-19 vaccination. The origin of the receptors is a human donor who received a COVID-19 vaccine.

This chain links TRBV10-1 with TRBJ2-7, with a possible D match to TRBD1 (6 bases). The V end lost 4 bases, the J end lost 1 base, and 11 bases lay between the germline ends. Germline CDR1 and CDR2: WNHNN and SYGVQD (reference sequence). This CDR3 comprises 14 residues. For the CDR3, the DNA is TGCGCCAGCAGTGGGCAGGGGATTTCCTACGAGCAGTACGTC. Its protein is CASSGQGISYEQYV.

The gene calls are TRBV6-6 and TRBJ1-5; the D gene is possibly TRBD1 (6 bases). CDR1 and CDR2 (germline): MNHNY, SVGAGI (reference sequence). The V and J ends lost 5 bases and 0 bases respectively, with 11 bases between them. This CDR3 comprises 15 residues. CDR3 DNA sequence: TGTGCCAGCAGTGTCCAGGGGTATAGCAATCAGCCCCAGCATTTT. Translation: CASSVQGYSNQPQHF.

This CDR3 reads CSASRGGNRVAGELFF. In DNA form, the CDR3 reads TGCAGTGCTAGTAGGGGTGGGAATCGAGTCGCCGGGGAGCTGTTTTTT. V is TRBV20-1 and J is TRBJ2-2, with a possible D match to TRBD1 (5 bases). Trimming took off 3 bases at V and 6 bases at J, with 20 bases between the two ends. CDR1 DFQATT and CDR2 SNEGSKA come from the germline V gene (reference sequence). The CDR3 runs 16 residues.

V and J are TRBV24-1 and TRBJ2-1; 8 nucleotides match TRBD2. The CDR3 is 16 residues long. With 4 bases clipped from V and 4 bases from J, the junction kept 8 bases outside the gene matches. The germline V gene has CDR1 KGHDR and CDR2 SFDVKD. This CDR3 is CATSDRGGGGYNEQFF. CDR3 DNA sequence: TGTGCCACCAGTGACCGGGGGGGAGGGGGTTACAATGAGCAGTTCTTC.

This clone came up once. The DNA of the CDR3 is TGTGCCAGCAGTCACCGGTTTAAGGATGGCTACACCTTC. This gives the protein CASSHRFKDGYTF. The chain uses TRBV25-1 and TRBJ1-2; no clear D gene. Germline CDR1 MGHDK, CDR2 SYGVNS. This CDR3 is built from 13 residues. V was shortened by 5 bases and J by 6 bases, with 13 bases between the two germline ends.

This rearrangement joins TRBV7-3 to TRBJ2-1, with D perhaps given as TRBD1 or TRBD2 (5 bases each). The CDR3 has 15 residues. CDR1 is SGHTA and CDR2 is FQGTGA in the germline V gene. The ends were cut back, 1 base at V and 4 bases at J, with 11 bases in the middle. The CDR3: CASSLNVGVYNEQFF. Here the CDR3 DNA reads TGTGCCAGCAGCTTAAATGTGGGGGTATACAATGAGCAGTTCTTC.

The chain links TRBV12-3 or TRBV12-4 to TRBJ1-1, with D uncertain. V was clipped by 6 bases and J by 3 bases, with 11 bases between them. The CDR3 runs 13 residues. In nucleotides, the CDR3 is TGTGCCAGCAGGCTGGACGGTTACACTGAAGCTTTCTTT. This translates into CASRLDGYTEAFF.